This entry concerns a single TCR beta chain. The target antigen is unknown. The data derive from a study of graft-versus-host responses after intestinal transplantation. V lost 9 bases to trimming and J lost 4 bases, with 19 bases between them. This CDR3 spans 14 amino acids. Per germline, CDR1 SNHLY and CDR2 FYNNEI. Data came from immunoSEQ multiplex PCR; TCRdb stores just in-frame clones and leaves some out. Of 40,000 to 55,000 clones listed, about 90% are singletons. The V call is TRBV2, the J call TRBJ2-7; the D gene is possibly TRBD2 (5 bases). This clonotype was obtained from a human donor who was the organ donor for an intestinal transplant. The material was unstimulated CD4+ T cells sorted from spleen or lymph node cells, obtained before transplant. CDR3 residues: CASRTRLKSYEQYF. The CDR3 bases are TGTGCCAGTCGTACTAGGCTTAAATCATACGAGCAGTACTTC.